These T cell receptor beta chains were read from a single sample in a study of CD8 T cells in ankylosing spondylitis. TCRdb used MiXCR to reprocess the 5' RACE reads, holding one entry per CDR3 protein. The sample shows 750,000 to 850,000 distinct CDR3 sequences, 10% to 15% of them seen only once. Sequencing was carried out using blood, either unsorted or a sorted T cell fraction (not recorded which). These receptors originate from a male donor with ankylosing spondylitis. The conserved cysteine and the conserved F or W are not part of the CDR3 here. Size is stated for part of the rows, as once, few or many counts, or as a class when the clone is expanded.

TRBV12-3/TRBV12-4	TRBJ1-1	many	ASSLQPNTEAF
TRBV5-1	TRBJ2-5	few	ASSLVTGSLAGEQETQY
TRBV12-3/TRBV12-4	TRBJ2-7	-	ASSLRHGSPSYEQY
TRBV20-1	TRBJ2-5	many	SAQGGGETQY
TRBV20-1	TRBJ2-1	-	SARLPGLAGRDEQF
TRBV5-1	TRBJ2-2	-	ASRYSGTDTGELF
TRBV20-1	TRBJ2-5	few	SAKYPNMETQY
TRBV12-5	TRBJ2-3	few	ASGLGTSADTQY
TRBV6-1	TRBJ1-6	few	ASRRGHNSPLH
TRBV7-6	TRBJ2-7	few	ASSSGLAGGLASYEQY
TRBV5-1	TRBJ1-5	few	ASSSEGSQPQH
TRBV9	TRBJ1-2	few	ASSVGGVSYGYT
TRBV7-9	TRBJ1-1	few	ASSWDGRMEAF
TRBV6-5	TRBJ2-5	-	ASSLTPDSPSD
TRBV7-2	TRBJ2-5	many	ASSLTALPETQY
TRBV7-8	TRBJ2-2	few	ASTLRRGANTGELF
TRBV11-2	TRBJ2-1	-	ASSHRSFPYNEQF
TRBV29-1	TRBJ2-1	-	SVERLLVDEQF
TRBV7-2	TRBJ2-3	-	ASSSTTGPN
TRBV10-3	TRBJ1-1	few	AITAGDSNTEAF
TRBV6-1	TRBJ1-2	-	ASRRGLVDGYT
TRBV9	TRBJ2-1	-	ASSLTSGRNPSSSYNEQF
TRBV20-1	TRBJ1-1	-	SVNRATEAF
TRBV20-1	TRBJ2-5	-	SATNLRQTQY
TRBV9	TRBJ1-5	few	ASSTGQVHQPQH
TRBV11-2	TRBJ2-1	-	ASSYTSGYSSEQF
TRBV6-1	TRBJ2-5	-	ASSELAPWVEETQY
TRBV4-2	TRBJ2-7	-	ASSFRTSGSYEQY
TRBV7-2	TRBJ2-2	many	ASSLISGGRTGELF
TRBV24-1	TRBJ2-5	-	ATSDNRESRETQY
TRBV7-2	TRBJ1-2	many	ASSLRTAVYGYT
TRBV7-2	TRBJ1-1	-	ASSWGGARNTEAF
TRBV7-2	TRBJ2-3	few	ASSPPGGLADTQY
TRBV10-3	TRBJ2-5	few	AIRRSEGQETQY
TRBV15	TRBJ1-6	-	ATSRDRANSPLH
TRBV4-3	TRBJ1-2	-	ASSHPGTVNGGYT
TRBV18	TRBJ1-1	many	ASSSDRAMAF
TRBV30	TRBJ1-4	few	AWSVGGSGEKLF
TRBV20-1	TRBJ2-4	few	SARVRLLSKNIQY
TRBV20-1	TRBJ1-2	few	SAGGGSRQWGYT
TRBV10-3	TRBJ2-2	few	AISPRDHRNTGELF